The 2 T cell receptor beta chains given below trace back to one sample, sequenced in a study of cytomegalovirus exposure and HLA in healthy donors. The PCR contained 60 Vbeta and 13 Jbeta primers. Repertoires were generated with immunoSEQ multiplex PCR, while TCRdb's copy carries only in-frame clones and drops some. Here the sample spans roughly 120,000 clones, about 72% being singletons. The sample consisted of PBMCs. These receptors all stem from a man aged 30 to 45 in good health and CMV-seropositive.

This clone was counted a few times. The rearrangement links TRBV27 to TRBJ2-7, with TRBD1 matching 8 bases. After removal of 6 bases from V and 3 bases from J, the junction contained 7 bases not matched to a gene. Germline loops: CDR1 MNHEY, CDR2 SMNVEV (reference sequence). The CDR3 contains 14 residues. The CDR3 DNA reads TGTGCCAGCAGGGTGACAGGGGTGTTCTACGAGCAGTACTTC. Amino acid sequence: CASRVTGVFYEQYF.

This clone was observed a few times. The J gene is TRBJ1-1, the V gene TRBV28; D not resolved. The CDR3 is made up of 15 amino acids. Trimming pared 5 bases from V and 3 bases from J, leaving 16 bases between. Germline CDR1 is MDHEN and CDR2 is SYDVKM. The CDR3 coding sequence is TGTGCCAGCAGTCCCCCCGGGAGTGAGTACACTGAAGCTTTCTTT. Translated: CASSPPGSEYTEAFF.